This T cell receptor beta chain was identified in a study of post-analysis software for immune sequencing data. Findings and limits, study-wide: Same-batch preparations were strongly co-clustered by F measure. In multiple sclerosis, normalized Chao1 diversity was significantly below that of controls.

Included in the TCR beta cDNA libraries were unique molecular identifiers. Input amounts of about 0.85 to 11 million T cells were used. These gave roughly 0.5 million cDNA molecules, so each molecule approximated one T cell. TCRdb reprocessed the PCR reads via MiXCR and lists one record per CDR3 protein. This repertoire shows 750,000 to 950,000 distinct CDR3 sequences, approximately 50% found once; its top ten account for approximately 4.5%. Of note for this clonotype: Its antigen is not identified.

The sequenced sample was blood. The sequence was obtained from a girl aged 10 to 17 with multiple sclerosis.

The CDR3 sequence: CASSPQGATNEKLFF. CDR3 bases: TGTGCCAGCAGCCCACAGGGAGCAACTAATGAAAAACTGTTTTTT. The chain has TRBV12-3 or TRBV12-4 and TRBJ1-4, with D possibly being TRBD1 (6 bases). The CDR3 is 15 residues long. Trimming removed 6 bases at V and 0 bases at J, with 11 bases between.